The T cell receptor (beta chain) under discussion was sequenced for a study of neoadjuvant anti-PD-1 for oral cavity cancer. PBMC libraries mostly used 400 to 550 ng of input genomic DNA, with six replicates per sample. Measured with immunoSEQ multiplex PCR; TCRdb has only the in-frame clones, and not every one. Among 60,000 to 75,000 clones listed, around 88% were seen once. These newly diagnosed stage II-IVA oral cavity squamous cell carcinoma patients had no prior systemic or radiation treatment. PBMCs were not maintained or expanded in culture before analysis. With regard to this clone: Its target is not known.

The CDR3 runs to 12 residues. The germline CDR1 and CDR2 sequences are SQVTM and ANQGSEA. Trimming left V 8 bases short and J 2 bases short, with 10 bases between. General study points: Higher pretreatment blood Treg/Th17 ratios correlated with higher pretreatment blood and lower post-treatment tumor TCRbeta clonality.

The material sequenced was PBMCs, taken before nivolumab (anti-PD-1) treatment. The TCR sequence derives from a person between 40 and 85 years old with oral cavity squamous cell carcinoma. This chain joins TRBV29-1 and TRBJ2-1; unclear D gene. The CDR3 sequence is CSLSLTYNEQFF. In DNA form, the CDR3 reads TGCAGCTTGAGTTTGACCTACAATGAGCAGTTCTTC.